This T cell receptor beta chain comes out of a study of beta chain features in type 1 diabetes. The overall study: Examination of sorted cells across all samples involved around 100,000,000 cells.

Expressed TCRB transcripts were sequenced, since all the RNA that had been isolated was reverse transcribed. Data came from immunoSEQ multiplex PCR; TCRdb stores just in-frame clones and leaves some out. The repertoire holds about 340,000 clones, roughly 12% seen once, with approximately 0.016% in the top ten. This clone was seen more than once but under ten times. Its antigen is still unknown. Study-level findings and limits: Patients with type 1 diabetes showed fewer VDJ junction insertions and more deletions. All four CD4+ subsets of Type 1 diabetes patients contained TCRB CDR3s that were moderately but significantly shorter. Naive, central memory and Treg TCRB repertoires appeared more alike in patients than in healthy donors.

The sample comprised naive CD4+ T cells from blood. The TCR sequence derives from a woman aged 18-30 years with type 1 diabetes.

Here the CDR3 DNA reads TGTGCCAGCAGCCCGGGGGGTAGTCGGGTTCAAGAGACCCAGTACTTC. Amino acids: CASSPGGSRVQETQYF. J is TRBJ2-5 and V is TRBV5-4; 7 nucleotides align to TRBD2. Per the germline V gene, CDR1 is SGHNT and CDR2 is YYREEE (reference sequence). There are 16 residues in the CDR3. V trimming: 4 bases; J trimming: 2 bases; junction bases outside the gene matches: 11.